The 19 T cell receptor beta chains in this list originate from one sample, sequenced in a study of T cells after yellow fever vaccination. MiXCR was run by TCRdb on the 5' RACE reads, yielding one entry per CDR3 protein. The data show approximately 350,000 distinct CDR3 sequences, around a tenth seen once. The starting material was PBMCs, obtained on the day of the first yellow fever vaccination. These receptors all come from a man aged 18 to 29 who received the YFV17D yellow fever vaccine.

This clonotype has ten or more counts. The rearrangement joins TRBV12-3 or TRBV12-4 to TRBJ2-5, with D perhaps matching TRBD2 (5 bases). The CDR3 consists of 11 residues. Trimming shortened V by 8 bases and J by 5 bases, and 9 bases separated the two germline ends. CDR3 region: CASLVAETQYF. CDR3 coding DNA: TGTGCCAGCCTGGTAGCGGAGACCCAGTACTTC.

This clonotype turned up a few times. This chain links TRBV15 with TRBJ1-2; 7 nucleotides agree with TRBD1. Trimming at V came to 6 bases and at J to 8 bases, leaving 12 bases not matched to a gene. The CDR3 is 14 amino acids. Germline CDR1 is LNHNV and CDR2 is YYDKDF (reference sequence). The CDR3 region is CATRPVGQYGGYTF. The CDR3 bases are TGTGCCACCAGGCCGGTGGGACAGTACGGGGGCTACACCTTC.

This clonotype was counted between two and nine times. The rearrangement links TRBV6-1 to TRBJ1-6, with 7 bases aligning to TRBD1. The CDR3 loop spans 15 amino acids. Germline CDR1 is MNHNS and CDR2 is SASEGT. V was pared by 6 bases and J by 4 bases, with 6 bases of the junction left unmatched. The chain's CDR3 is CASRGTATYNSPLHF. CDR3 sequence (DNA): TGTGCCAGCAGGGGGACAGCAACATATAATTCACCCCTCCACTTT.

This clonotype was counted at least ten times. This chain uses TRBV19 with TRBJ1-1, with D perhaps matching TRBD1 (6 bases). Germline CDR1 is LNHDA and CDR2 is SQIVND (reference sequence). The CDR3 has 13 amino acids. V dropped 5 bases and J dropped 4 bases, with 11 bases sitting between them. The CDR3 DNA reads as TGTGCCAGTAGTTCAGGGGTGGGCACTGAAGCTTTCTTT. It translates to CASSSGVGTEAFF.

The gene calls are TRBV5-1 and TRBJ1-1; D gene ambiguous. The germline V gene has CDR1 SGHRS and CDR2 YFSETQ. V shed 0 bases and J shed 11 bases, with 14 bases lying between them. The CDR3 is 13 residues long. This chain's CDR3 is CASSLAGYGGAFF. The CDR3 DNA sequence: TGCGCCAGCAGCTTGGCCGGGTACGGCGGGGCTTTCTTT. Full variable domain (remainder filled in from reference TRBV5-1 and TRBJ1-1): KAGVTQTPRYLIKTRGQQVTLSCSPISGHRSVSWYQQTPGQGLQFLFEYFSETQRNKGNFPGRFSGRQFSNSRSEMNVSTLELGDSALYLCASSLAGYGGAFFGQGTRLTVV.

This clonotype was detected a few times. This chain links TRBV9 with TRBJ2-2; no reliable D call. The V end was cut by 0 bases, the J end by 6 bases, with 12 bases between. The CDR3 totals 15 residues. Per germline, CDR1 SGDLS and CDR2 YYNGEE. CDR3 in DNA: TGTGCCAGCAGCGTAGGGCAACGTTCGGCCGGGGAGCTGTTTTTT. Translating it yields CASSVGQRSAGELFF.

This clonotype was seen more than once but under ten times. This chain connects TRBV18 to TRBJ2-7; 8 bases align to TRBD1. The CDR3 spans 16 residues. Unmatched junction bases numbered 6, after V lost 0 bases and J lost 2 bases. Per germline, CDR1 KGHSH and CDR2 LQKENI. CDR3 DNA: TGTGCCAGCTCACCACCGCTCGGACAGGGTGCCTACGAGCAGTACTTC. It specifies CASSPPLGQGAYEQYF.

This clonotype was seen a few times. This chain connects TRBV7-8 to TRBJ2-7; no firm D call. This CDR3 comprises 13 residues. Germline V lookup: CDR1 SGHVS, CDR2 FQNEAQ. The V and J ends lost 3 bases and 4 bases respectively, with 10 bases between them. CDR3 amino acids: CASSFLEPYEQYF. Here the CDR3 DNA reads TGTGCCAGCAGCTTTTTAGAGCCGTACGAGCAGTACTTC.

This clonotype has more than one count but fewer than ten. As DNA, the CDR3 is TGCAGTGCGAGGGCTACCGAAAAACTGTTTTTT. This gives the protein CSARATEKLFF. This chain connects TRBV20-1 to TRBJ1-4; no firm D call. This CDR3 has 11 residues. Germline assignment: CDR1 DFQATT and CDR2 SNEGSKA (reference sequence). Trimming removed 6 bases from V and 8 bases from J, with 10 bases in between.

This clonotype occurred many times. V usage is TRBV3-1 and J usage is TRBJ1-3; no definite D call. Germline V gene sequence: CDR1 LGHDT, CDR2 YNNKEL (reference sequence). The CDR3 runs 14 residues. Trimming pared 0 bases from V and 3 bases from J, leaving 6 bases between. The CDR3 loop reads CASSQETIGNTIYF. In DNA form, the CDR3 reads TGTGCCAGCAGCCAAGAAACGATTGGAAACACCATATATTTT.

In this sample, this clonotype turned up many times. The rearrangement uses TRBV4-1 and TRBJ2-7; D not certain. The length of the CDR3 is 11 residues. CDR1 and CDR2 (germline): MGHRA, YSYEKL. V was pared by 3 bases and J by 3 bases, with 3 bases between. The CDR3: CASSQNYEQYF. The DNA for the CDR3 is TGCGCCAGCAGCCAGAACTACGAGCAGTACTTC.

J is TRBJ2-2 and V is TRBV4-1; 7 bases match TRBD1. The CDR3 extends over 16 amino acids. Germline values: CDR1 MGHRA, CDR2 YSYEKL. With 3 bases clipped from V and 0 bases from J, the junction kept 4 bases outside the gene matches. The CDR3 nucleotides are TGCGCCAGCAGCCAGCAAACAGGGGCGAACACCGGGGAGCTGTTTTTT. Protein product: CASSQQTGANTGELFF.

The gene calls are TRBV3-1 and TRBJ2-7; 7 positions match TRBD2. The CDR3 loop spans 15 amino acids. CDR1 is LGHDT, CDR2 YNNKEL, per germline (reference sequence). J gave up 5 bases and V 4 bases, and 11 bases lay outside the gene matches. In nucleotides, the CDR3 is TGTGCCAGCAGCCGGGCTGGGCGGGGGTTCAACGAGCAGTACTTC. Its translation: CASSRAGRGFNEQYF.

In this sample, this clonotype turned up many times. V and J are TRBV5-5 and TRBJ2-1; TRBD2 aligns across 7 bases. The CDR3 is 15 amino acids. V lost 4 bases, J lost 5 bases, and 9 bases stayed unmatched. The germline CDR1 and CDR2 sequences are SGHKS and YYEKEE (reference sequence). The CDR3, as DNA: TGTGCCAGCAGCCTGGAGGCGGGGGTCGACAATGAGCAGTTCTTC. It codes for CASSLEAGVDNEQFF.

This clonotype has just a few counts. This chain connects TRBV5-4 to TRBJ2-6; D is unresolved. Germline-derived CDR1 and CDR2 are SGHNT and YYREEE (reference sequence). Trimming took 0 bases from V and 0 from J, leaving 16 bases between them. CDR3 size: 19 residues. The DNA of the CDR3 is TGTGCCAGCAGCTTGGCCTTCTCAAGAGTTCCCTCTGGGGCCAACGTCCTGACTTTC. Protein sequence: CASSLAFSRVPSGANVLTF.

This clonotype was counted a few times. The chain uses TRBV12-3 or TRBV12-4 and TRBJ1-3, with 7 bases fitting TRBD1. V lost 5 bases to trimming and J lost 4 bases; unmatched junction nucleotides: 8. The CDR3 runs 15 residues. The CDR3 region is CASSRDRVGGNTIYF. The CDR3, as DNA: TGTGCCAGCAGTCGCGACAGGGTGGGAGGAAACACCATATATTTT.

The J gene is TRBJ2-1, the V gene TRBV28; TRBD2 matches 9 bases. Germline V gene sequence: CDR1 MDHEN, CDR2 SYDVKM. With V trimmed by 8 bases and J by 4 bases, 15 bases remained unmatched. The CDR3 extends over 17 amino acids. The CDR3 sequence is CASSPVKGGGAYNEQFF. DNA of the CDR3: TGTGCCAGCTCCCCTGTAAAGGGCGGGGGGGCTTACAATGAGCAGTTCTTC.

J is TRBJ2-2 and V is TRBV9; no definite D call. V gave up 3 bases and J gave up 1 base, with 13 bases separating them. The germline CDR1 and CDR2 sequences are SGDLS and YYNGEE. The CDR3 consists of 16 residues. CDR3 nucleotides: TGTGCCAGCAGCGCGGACCCCGCAGTGAACACCGGGGAGCTGTTTTTT. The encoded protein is CASSADPAVNTGELFF.

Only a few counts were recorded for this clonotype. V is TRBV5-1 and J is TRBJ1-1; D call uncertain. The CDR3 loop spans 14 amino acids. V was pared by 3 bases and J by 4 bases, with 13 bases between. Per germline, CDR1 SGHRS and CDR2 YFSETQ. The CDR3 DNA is TGCGCCAGCAGCTCGTTCGGGCGCAGCACTGAAGCTTTCTTT. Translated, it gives CASSSFGRSTEAFF.